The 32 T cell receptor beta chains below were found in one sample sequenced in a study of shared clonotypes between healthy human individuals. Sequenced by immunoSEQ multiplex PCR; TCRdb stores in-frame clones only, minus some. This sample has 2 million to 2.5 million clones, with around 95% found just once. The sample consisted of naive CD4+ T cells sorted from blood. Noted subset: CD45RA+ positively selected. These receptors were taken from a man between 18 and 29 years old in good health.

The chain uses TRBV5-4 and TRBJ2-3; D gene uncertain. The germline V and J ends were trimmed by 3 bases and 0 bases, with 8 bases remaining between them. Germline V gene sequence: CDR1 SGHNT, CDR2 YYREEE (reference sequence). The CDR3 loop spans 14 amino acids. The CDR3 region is CASSSVPSTDTQYF. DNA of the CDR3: TGTGCCAGCAGCTCTGTACCTAGCACAGATACGCAGTATTTT.

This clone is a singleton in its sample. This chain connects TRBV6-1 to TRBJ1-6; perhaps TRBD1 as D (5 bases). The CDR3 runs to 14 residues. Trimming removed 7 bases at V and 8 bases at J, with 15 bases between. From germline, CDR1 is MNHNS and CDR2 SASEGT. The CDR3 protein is CASTPKRGDSPLHF. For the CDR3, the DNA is TGTGCCAGCACTCCCAAGAGGGGCGATTCACCCCTCCACTTT.

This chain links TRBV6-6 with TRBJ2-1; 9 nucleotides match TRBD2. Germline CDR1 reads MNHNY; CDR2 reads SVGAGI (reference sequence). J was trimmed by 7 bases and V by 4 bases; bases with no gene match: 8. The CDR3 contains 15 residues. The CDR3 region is CASSSPGTSRNEQFF. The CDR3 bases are TGTGCCAGCAGTTCCCCCGGGACTAGCAGGAATGAGCAGTTCTTC.

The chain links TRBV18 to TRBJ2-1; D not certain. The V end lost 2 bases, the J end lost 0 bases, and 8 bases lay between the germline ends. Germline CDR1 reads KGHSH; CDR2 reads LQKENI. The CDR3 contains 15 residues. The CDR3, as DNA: TGTGCCAGCTCACCATTGTCTGGCTCCTACAATGAGCAGTTCTTC. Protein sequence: CASSPLSGSYNEQFF.

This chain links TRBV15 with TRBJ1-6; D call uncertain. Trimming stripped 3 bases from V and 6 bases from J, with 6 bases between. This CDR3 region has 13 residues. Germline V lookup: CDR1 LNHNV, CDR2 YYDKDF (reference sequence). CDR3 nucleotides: TGTGCCACCAGCAGCACAGTTAATTCACCCCTCCACTTT. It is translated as CATSSTVNSPLHF.

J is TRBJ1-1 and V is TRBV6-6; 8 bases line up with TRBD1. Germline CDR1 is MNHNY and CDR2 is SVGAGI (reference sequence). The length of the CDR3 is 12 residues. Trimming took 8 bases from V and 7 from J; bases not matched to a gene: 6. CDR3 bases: TGTGCCAGCTCAGGGGGCGCGGTTGAAGCTTTCTTT. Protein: CASSGGAVEAFF.

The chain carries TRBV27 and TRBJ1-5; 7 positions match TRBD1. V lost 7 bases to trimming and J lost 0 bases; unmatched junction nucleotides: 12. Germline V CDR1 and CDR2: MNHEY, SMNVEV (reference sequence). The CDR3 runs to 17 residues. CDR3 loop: CASTRGTANYSNQPQHF. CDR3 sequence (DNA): TGTGCCAGCACCCGGGGGACAGCCAACTATAGCAATCAGCCCCAGCATTTT.

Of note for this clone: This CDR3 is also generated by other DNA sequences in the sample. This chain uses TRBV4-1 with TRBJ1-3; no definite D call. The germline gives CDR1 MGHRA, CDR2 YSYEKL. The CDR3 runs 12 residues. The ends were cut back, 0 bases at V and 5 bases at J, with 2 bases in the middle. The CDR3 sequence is CASSQDRNTIYF. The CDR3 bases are TGCGCCAGCAGCCAAGACCGAAACACCATATATTTT.

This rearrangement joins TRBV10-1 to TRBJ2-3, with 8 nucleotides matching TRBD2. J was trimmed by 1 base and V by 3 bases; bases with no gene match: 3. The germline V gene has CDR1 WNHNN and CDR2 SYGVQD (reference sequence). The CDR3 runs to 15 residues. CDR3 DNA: TGCGCCAGCAGTGATCTTAGCGGGGGCACAGATACGCAGTATTTT. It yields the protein CASSDLSGGTDTQYF.

CDR3 amino acids: CASSFRGGETQYF. DNA for the CDR3: TGTGCCAGCAGTTTTCGGGGGGGAGAGACCCAGTACTTC. The chain couples TRBV27 to TRBJ2-5; 8 nucleotides line up with TRBD2. Germline loops: CDR1 MNHEY, CDR2 SMNVEV (reference sequence). The junction had 1 base not matched to a gene; V was cut back by 3 bases and J by 4 bases. This CDR3 contains 13 residues.

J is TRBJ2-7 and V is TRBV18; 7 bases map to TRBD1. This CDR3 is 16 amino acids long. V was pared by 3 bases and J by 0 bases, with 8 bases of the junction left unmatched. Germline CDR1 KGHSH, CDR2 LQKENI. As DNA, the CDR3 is TGTGCCAGCTCACCCCGTCCGGGACAGACCTCCTACGAGCAGTACTTC. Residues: CASSPRPGQTSYEQYF.

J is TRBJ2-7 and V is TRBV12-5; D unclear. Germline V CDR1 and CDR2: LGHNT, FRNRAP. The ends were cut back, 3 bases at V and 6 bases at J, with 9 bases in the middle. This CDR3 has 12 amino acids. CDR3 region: CASGFSGLEQYF. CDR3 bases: TGTGCTAGTGGTTTTTCCGGGCTCGAGCAGTACTTC.

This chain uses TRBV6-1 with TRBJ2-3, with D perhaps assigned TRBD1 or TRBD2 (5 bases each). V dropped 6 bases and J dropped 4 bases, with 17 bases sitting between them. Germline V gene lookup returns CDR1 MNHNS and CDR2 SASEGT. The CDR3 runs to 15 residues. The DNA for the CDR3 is TGTGCCAGCAGCAGACCGGGACCTGGACCAGATACGCAGTATTTT. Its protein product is CASSRPGPGPDTQYF.

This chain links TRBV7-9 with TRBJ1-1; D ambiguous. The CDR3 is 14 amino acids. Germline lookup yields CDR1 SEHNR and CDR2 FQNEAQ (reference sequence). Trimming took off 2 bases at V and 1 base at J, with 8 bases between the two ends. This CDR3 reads CASSLNSPNTEAFF. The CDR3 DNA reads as TGTGCCAGCAGCTTAAACAGCCCGAACACTGAAGCTTTCTTT.

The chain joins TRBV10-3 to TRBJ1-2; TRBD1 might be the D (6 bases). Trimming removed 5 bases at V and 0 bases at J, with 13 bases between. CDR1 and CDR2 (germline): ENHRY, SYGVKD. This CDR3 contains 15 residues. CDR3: CAISQGPFSNYGYTF. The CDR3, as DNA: TGTGCCATCAGTCAGGGGCCTTTTTCTAACTATGGCTACACCTTC.

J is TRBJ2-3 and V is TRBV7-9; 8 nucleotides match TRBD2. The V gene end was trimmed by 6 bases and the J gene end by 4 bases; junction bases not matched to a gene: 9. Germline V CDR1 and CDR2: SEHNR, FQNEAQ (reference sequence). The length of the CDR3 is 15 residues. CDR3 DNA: TGTGCCAGCAGGAGGACTAGCTGGGAGCCAGATACGCAGTATTTT. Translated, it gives CASRRTSWEPDTQYF.

CDR3 coding DNA: TGTGCCAGCAGCTTGCGGGACGGTAATGGCCAGTACTTC. Encoded protein: CASSLRDGNGQYF. V is TRBV11-2 and J is TRBJ2-5; possible D gene TRBD2, 6 bases. Germline V gene sequence: CDR1 SGHAT, CDR2 FQNNGV. CDR3 size: 13 residues. Trimming took off 3 bases at V and 10 bases at J, with 15 bases between the two ends.

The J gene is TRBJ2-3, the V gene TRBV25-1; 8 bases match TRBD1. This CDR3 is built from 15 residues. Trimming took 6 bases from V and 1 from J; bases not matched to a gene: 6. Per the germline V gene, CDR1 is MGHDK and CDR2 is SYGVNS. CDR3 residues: CASSMTGEGTDTQYF. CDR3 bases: TGTGCCAGCAGCATGACAGGGGAAGGCACAGATACGCAGTATTTT.

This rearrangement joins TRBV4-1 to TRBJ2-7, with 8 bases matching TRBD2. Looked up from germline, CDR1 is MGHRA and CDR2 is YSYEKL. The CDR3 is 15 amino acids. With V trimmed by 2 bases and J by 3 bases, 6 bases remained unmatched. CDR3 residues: CASSQRLAGLYEQYF. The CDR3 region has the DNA TGCGCCAGCAGCCAACGGCTAGCGGGCCTCTACGAGCAGTACTTC.

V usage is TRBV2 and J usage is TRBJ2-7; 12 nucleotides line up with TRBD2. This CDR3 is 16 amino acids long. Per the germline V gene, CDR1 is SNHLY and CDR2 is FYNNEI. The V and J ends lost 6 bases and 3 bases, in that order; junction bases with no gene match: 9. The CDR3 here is CASSESSGRGDYEQYF. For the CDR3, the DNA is TGTGCCAGCAGCGAGTCTAGCGGGAGGGGGGACTACGAGCAGTACTTC. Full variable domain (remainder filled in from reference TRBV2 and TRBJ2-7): EPEVTQTPSHQVTQMGQEVILRCVPISNHLYFYWYRQILGQKVEFLVSFYNNEISEKSEIFDDQFSVERPDGSNFTLKIRSTKLEDSAMYFCASSESSGRGDYEQYFGPGTRLTVT.

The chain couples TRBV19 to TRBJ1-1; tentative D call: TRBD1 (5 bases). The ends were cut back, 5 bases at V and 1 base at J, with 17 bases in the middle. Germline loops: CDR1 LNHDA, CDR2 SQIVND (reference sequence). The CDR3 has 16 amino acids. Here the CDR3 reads CASSLNPGRSNTEAFF. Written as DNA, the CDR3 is TGTGCCAGTAGTTTGAATCCGGGACGGTCGAACACTGAAGCTTTCTTT.

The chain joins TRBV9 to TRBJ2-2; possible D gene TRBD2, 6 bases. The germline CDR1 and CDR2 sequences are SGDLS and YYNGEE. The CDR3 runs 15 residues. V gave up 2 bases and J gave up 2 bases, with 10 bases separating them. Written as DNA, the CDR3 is TGTGCCAGCAGCGTCCGGACTACCAACACCGGGGAGCTGTTTTTT. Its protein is CASSVRTTNTGELFF.

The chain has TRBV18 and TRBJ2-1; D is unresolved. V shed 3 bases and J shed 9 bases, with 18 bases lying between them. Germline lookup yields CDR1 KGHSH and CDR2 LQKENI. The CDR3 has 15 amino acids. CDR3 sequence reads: CASSPGLGNVGEQFF. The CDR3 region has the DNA TGTGCCAGCTCACCGGGCTTAGGGAATGTCGGTGAGCAGTTCTTC.

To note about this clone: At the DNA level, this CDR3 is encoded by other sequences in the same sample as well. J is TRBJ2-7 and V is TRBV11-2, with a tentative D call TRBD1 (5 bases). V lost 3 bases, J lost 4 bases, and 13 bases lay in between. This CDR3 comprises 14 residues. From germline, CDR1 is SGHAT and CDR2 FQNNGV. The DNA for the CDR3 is TGTGCCAGCAGCTTTGCCCAGGGATCGTACGAGCAGTACTTC. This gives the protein CASSFAQGSYEQYF.

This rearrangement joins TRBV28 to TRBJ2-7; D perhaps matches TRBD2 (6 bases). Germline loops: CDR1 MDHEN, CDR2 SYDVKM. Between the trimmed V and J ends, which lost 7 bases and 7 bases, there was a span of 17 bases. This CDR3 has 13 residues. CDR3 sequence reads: CASIPGGAGEQYF. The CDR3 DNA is TGTGCCAGCATTCCTGGAGGGGCGGGGGAGCAGTACTTC.

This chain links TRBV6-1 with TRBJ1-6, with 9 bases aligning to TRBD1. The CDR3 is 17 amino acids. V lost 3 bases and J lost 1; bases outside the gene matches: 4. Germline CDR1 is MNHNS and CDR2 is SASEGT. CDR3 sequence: CASSDGTGRSYNSPLHF. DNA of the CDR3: TGTGCCAGCAGTGACGGGACAGGGCGGTCCTATAATTCACCCCTCCACTTT.

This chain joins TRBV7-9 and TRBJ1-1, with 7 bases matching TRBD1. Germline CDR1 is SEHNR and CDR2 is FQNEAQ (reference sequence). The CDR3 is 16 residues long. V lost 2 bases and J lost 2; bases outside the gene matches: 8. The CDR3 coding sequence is TGTGCCAGCAGCTTAAAGCGACAGGGAGATAACACTGAAGCTTTCTTT. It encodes CASSLKRQGDNTEAFF.

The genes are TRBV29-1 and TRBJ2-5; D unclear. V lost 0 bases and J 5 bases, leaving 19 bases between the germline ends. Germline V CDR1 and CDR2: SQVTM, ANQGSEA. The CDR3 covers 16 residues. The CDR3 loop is CSVEDLGWVSKETQYF. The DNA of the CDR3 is TGCAGCGTTGAAGATCTAGGTTGGGTTTCGAAGGAGACCCAGTACTTC. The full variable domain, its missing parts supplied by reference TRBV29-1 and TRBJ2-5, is SAVISQKPSRDICQRGTSLTIQCQVDSQVTMMFWYRQQPGQSLTLIATANQGSEATYESGFVIDKFPISRPNLTFSTLTVSNMSPEDSSIYLCSVEDLGWVSKETQYFGPGTRLLVL.

The CDR3 region has the DNA TGCGCCAGCAGCCGTGGGACTAGCGGGAACAATGAGCAGTTCTTC. This gives the protein CASSRGTSGNNEQFF. The chain recombines TRBV5-1 with TRBJ2-1, with 13 bases matching TRBD2. The germline CDR1 and CDR2 sequences are SGHRS and YFSETQ. The CDR3 is made up of 15 amino acids. Trimming removed 4 bases from V and 5 bases from J; junction bases left unmatched: 3.

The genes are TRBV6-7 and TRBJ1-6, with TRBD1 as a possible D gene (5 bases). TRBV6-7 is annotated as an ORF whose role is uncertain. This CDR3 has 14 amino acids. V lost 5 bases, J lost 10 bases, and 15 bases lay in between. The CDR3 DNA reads TGTGCCAGCAGTGACCCAGGGCTAAGCTCACCCCTCCACTTT. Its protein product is CASSDPGLSSPLHF.

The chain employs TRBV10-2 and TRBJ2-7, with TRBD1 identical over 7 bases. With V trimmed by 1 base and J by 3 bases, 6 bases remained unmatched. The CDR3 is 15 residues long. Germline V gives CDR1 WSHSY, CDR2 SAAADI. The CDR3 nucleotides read TGCGCCAGCAGTGAGTACAGGGGCCGGGGCTACGAGCAGTACTTC. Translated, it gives CASSEYRGRGYEQYF.

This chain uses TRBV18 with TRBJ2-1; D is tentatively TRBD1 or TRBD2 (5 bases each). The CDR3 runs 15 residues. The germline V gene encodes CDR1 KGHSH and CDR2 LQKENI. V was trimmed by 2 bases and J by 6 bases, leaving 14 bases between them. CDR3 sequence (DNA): TGTGCCAGCTCACCATGGCAGGGAAGCGGCAATGAGCAGTTCTTC. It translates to CASSPWQGSGNEQFF.